This TCR beta chain was sequenced in a study of cytomegalovirus exposure and HLA in healthy donors. Study-wide points: Reports indicated that the classifier achieved high specificity and sensitivity in diagnosing cytomegalovirus status. Differences between HLA loci emerged in a later analysis of TCR association rates, with DRB1 most and HLA-C fewest. Listed as cytomegalovirus-associated were 150 or so TCR beta chains. The HLA-A and HLA-B alleles of most subjects were reportedly predicted accurately from TCR beta sequences.

Primers: 60 Vbeta forward and 13 Jbeta reverse. TCRdb keeps only in-frame clones here, not all; method: immunoSEQ multiplex PCR. The sample carries 99,000 or so clones, approximately 78% recorded once. This clone occurred once. Its specificity is not known. V was cut by 5 bases and J by 0 bases, with 13 bases left in between. The CDR3 covers 15 residues. Germline lookup yields CDR1 MDHEN and CDR2 SYDVKM. The TCR originated in a woman aged 40 to 50 in good health and CMV-seronegative. The rearrangement uses TRBV28 and TRBJ1-1; tentatively, D is TRBD1 (6 bases). Sample: PBMCs. The CDR3 loop is CASSPSDSLNTEAFF. CDR3 nucleotide sequence: TGTGCCAGCAGTCCTTCGGACAGTTTGAACACTGAAGCTTTCTTT.